Sequencing of this T cell receptor beta chain was carried out in a study of shared clonotypes between healthy human individuals. The study's findings and limits: There were few donors, and this limited the genetic and exposure-history diversity represented. Memory subsets had estimated richness that was generally smaller than that of naive subsets.

This clone was observed a few times. Its antigen is unidentified. The repertoire was sequenced with immunoSEQ multiplex PCR; TCRdb's copy has only in-frame clones and lacks some. This table holds some 350,000 clones, approximately 79% found once. This CDR3 is built from 17 residues. The V gene's germline CDR1 is SGHKS and CDR2 YYEKEE (reference sequence). V shed 3 bases and J 5 bases; nucleotides not matched to a gene: 14. The V gene is TRBV5-5, the J gene TRBJ2-1; 7 nucleotides line up with TRBD2. This clonotype was obtained from a man aged 25 to 40 in good health. The sequenced material came from memory CD4+ T cells sorted from blood. Regarding subset: CD45RA-negative fraction. The DNA of the CDR3 is TGTGCCAGCAGCTCACTGCCGGGACTACAAAAACACAATGAGCAGTTCTTC. Translating it yields CASSSLPGLQKHNEQFF.